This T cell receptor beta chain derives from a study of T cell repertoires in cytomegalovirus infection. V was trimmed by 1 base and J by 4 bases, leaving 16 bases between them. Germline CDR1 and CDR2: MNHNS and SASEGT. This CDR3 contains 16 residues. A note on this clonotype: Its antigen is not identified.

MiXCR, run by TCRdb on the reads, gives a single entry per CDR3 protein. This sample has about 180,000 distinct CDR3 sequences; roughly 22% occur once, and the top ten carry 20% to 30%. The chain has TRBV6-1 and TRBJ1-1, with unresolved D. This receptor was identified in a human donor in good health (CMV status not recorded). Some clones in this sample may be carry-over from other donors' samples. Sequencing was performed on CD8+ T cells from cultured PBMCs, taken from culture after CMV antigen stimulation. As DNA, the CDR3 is TGTGCCAGCAGTGAAGGGAGCCGCGGAGCTGTCACTGAAGCTTTCTTT. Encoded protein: CASSEGSRGAVTEAFF.